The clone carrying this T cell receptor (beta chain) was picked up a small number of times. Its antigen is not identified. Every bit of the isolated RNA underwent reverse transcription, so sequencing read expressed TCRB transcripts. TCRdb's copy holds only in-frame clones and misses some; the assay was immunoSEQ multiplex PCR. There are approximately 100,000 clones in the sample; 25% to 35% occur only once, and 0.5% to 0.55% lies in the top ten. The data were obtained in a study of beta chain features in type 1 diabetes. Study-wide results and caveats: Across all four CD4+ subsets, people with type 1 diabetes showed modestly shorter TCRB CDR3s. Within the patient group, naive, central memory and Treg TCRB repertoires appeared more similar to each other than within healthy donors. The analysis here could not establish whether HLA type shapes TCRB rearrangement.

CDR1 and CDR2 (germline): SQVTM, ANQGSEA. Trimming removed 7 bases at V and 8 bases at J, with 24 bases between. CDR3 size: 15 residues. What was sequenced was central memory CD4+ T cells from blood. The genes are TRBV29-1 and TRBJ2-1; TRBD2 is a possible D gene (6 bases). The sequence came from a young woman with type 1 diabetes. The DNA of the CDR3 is TGCAGCGGGTTGGGGGGAGTTGGGTCCCCCCATGAGCAGTTCTTC. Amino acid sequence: CSGLGGVGSPHEQFF.